The clone carrying this TCR beta chain was recorded many times. Its antigen is not identified. Time point reported: persistent/refractory GD, antithyroid drugs over 5 years with positive TRAb. Making the TCR library involved RNA that had been extracted from PBMCs. This sample was taken from a study of regulatory T cells in long-lasting Graves disease. Construction of TCR beta libraries relied on iRepertoire HTBI primers and on Arm-PCR targeting CDR3 regions. In the authors' methods: The samples yielded fewer than 75 TRBV and 14 to 15 TRBJ segments. In TCRdb, the multiplex PCR reads were re-called with MiXCR into one record per CDR3 protein. TCRdb, not the original authors, processed these V and J calls. The data contain a few hundred thousand distinct CDR3 sequences, roughly a fifth of them seen just once; the ten biggest clones take up 13% to 15%. The germline CDR1 and CDR2 sequences are WSHSY and SAAADI. The CDR3 extends over 14 amino acids. Trimming cost V 6 bases and J 4 bases; bases outside gene matches: 5.

Study-wide points: Those with persistent disease had in common more public clonotypes (2,741) than new patients (about 970). Preferential use of TRBV28, TRBJ1-2 and TRBJ2-5 was seen in persistent disease.

The source material was peripheral blood mononuclear cells (PBMCs), sampled when the disease was refractory, from a patient treated with antithyroid drugs. The V and J genes are TRBV10-2 and TRBJ2-2, with 7 bases that match TRBD1. The TCR comes from a female donor with Graves disease. The CDR3 loop reads CASRGTVGTGELFF. As DNA, the CDR3 is TGCGCCAGCAGAGGGACAGTGGGCACCGGGGAGCTGTTTTTT.